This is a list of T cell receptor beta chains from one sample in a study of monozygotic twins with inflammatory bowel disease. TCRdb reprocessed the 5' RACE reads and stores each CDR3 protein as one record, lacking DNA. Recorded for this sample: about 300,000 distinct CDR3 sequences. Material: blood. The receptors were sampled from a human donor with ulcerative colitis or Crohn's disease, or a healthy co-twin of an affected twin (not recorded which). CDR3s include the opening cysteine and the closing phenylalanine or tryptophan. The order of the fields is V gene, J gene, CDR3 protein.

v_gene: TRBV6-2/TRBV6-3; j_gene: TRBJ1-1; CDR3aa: CASSYSVRGPEAFF
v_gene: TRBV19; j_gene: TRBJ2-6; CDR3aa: CASETDGSGANVLTF
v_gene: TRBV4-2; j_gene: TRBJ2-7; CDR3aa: CASSHLAGGPSQNEQYF
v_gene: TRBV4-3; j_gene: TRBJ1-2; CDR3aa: CASSQDLPRDGYTF
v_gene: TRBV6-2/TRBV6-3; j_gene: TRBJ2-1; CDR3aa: CASSFGGNEQFF
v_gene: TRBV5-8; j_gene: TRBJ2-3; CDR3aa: CASSLVAGSSTDTQYF
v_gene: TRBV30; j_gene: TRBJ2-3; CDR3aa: CAWSVRGDTQYF
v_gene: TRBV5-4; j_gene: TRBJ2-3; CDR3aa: CASSLATVTDTQYF
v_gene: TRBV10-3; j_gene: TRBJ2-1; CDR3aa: CATAGSSYNEQFF
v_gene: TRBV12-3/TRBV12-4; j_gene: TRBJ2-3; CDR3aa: CASSLSGVDTQYF
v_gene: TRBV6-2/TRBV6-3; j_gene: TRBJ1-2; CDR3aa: CASRTGDYGYTF
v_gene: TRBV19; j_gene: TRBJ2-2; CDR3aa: CASSITGSRGGELFF
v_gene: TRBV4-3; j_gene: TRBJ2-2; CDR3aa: CASSHRDLGNRGELFF
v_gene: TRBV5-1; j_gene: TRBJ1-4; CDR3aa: CASSLRGEKLFF
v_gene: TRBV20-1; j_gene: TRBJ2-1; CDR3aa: CSAPTGTSGSVSYNEQFF
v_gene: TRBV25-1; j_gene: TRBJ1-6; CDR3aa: CASSEANVSPLHF
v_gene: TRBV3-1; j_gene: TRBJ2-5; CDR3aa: CASSQGWDGYQETQYF
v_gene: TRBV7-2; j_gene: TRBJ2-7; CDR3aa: CASSLGDGSSYEQYF
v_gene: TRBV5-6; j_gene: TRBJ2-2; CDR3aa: CASSALAGGPIGELFF
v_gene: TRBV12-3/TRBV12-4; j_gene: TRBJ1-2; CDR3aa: CASSSNTYGYTF
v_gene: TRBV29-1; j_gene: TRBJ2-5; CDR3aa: CSAERGSFRETQYF
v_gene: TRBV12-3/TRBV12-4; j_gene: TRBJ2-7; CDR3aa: CASSDPTSGVYEQYF
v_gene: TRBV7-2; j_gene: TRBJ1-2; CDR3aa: CASSVDRGRVYGYTF
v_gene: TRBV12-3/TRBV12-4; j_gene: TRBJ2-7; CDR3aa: CASSSNSGKTYEQYF
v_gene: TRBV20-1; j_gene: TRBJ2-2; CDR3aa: CSATGTTRTGELFF
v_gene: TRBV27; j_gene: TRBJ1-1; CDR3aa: CASSFRAANTEAFF
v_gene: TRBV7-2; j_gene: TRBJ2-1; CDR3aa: CASSLVASGYNEQFF
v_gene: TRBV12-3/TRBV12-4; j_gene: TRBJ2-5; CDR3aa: CASSPTSQTQYF
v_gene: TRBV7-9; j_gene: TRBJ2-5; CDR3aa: CASSLISFPETQYF
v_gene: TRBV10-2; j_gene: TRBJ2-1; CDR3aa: CASSPPLGESYNEQFF
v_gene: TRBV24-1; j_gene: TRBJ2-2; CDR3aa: CATKNEIGELFF
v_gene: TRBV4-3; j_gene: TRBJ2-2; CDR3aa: CASSQDSNAGELFF
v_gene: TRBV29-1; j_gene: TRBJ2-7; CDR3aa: CSVLGGSYEQYF
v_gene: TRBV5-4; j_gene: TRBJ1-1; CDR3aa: CASSRIINGGTTEAFF
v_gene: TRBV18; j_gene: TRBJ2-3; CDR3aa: CASSPAVVSTDTQYF
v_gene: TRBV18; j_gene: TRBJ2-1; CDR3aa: CASSPRSLALSSYNEQFF
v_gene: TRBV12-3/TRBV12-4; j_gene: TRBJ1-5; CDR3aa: CASSPRQIRVGDRGNQPQHF
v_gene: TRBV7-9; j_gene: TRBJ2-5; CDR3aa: CASSLARVTGPRETQYF
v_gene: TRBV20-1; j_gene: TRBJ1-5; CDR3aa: CSAGAPGEPQHF
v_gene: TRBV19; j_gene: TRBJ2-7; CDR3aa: CASRDSLAPEQYF